This TCR beta chain came from a study of blood T cell repertoires in COVID-19. For the study at large: Italy, Spain and the United States were the sources of the convalescent and acute COVID-19 samples. Sample material is recorded as cDNA or gDNA derived from T cells, B-cell-depleted T cells, or PBMCs.

Per the study methods: Researchers report that nucleated cell counts were estimated from reference gene primer amplification. The data were produced by immunoSEQ multiplex PCR, yet TCRdb's version contains in-frame clones alone and is incomplete. V and J calls and clone size are those listed in that table; D and trimming were worked out from the DNA. The sample has about 330,000 clones, roughly 90% seen once. The sequence came from a woman aged 50 to 60 with active or convalescent COVID-19. Sequencing was performed on peripheral blood.

This chain's CDR3 is CASSLGLKGKQFF. The CDR3 DNA is TGTGCCAGCAGTTTGGGTCTCAAGGGGAAACAGTTCTTC. The chain combines TRBV12-3 or TRBV12-4 with TRBJ2-1, with D possibly matching TRBD1 (5 bases). V was clipped by 3 bases and J by 13 bases, with 16 bases between them. The CDR3 spans 13 residues.